These 18 T cell receptor beta chains originate from one sample sequenced in a study of blood T cell repertoires in COVID-19. Assay used: immunoSEQ multiplex PCR; TCRdb lists only in-frame clones, some missing. The sample consists of 95,000 to 150,000 clones, more than 75% of them appearing once. What was sequenced was peripheral blood. The receptors here all came from a woman in her sixties or seventies with acute or convalescent COVID-19.

The chain uses TRBV24-1 and TRBJ1-2; the match to TRBD1 covers 7 bases. Germline-derived CDR1 and CDR2 are KGHDR and SFDVKD. The CDR3 totals 17 residues. V gave up 5 bases and J gave up 8 bases; unmatched junction bases: 19. CDR3 sequence (DNA): TGTGCCACCAGTGGATTGGGGAGGACAGGAGGGGATAACGGCTACACCTTC. It yields the protein CATSGLGRTGGDNGYTF.

This chain joins TRBV5-1 and TRBJ1-4; 9 bases line up with TRBD1. Germline V CDR1 and CDR2: SGHRS, YFSETQ. V lost 4 bases and J lost 7; bases outside the gene matches: 5. The CDR3 spans 14 residues. The CDR3, as DNA: TGCGCCAGCAGCACGGGACAGGGTCCTGAAAAACTGTTTTTT. Its translation is CASSTGQGPEKLFF.

The chain uses TRBV4-1 and TRBJ2-3; the D gene is possibly TRBD1 (6 bases). The V gene's germline CDR1 is MGHRA and CDR2 YSYEKL. CDR3 size: 18 residues. The V gene lost 4 bases and the J gene lost 2 bases, with 22 bases spanning the gap. The DNA for the CDR3 is TGCGCCAGCAGCCCAGGGACATCCTACATGGGGGACACAGATACGCAGTATTTT. Translated, it gives CASSPGTSYMGDTDTQYF.

The gene calls are TRBV20-1 and TRBJ2-1, with D uncertain. CDR1 and CDR2 (germline): DFQATT, SNEGSKA (reference sequence). V was cut by 0 bases and J by 8 bases, with 5 bases left in between. There are 11 residues in the CDR3. This CDR3 is CSARDSYEQFF. The CDR3 DNA is TGCAGTGCTAGAGACTCTTATGAGCAGTTCTTC.

This chain connects TRBV12-3 or TRBV12-4 to TRBJ1-2; a possible D gene is TRBD1 (6 bases). The CDR3 sequence is 13 residues long. V was clipped by 5 bases and J by 8 bases, with 15 bases between them. CDR3 loop: CASSTPQGGGYTF. CDR3 in DNA: TGTGCCAGCAGTACACCACAGGGTGGGGGCTACACCTTC.

The chain employs TRBV30 and TRBJ1-5; possibly TRBD1 for D (5 bases). Trimming took off 5 bases at V and 3 bases at J, with 11 bases between the two ends. CDR3 length: 13 residues. CDR1 and CDR2 from the germline V gene are GTSNPN and SVGIG (reference sequence). CDR3 amino acids: CAWAGGDNQPQHF. The CDR3 region has the DNA TGTGCCTGGGCTGGGGGGGACAATCAGCCCCAGCATTTT.

This sequence joins TRBV18 and TRBJ2-4; TRBD1 might be the D (6 bases). Trimming removed 3 bases from V and 6 bases from J, with 18 bases in between. The germline V gene encodes CDR1 KGHSH and CDR2 LQKENI. CDR3 length: 16 residues. CDR3 residues: CASSPTLQGSGNIQYF. In DNA form, the CDR3 reads TGTGCCAGCTCACCTACCCTACAGGGTTCAGGAAACATTCAGTACTTC.

This chain links TRBV29-1 with TRBJ1-2, with D tentatively TRBD1 (6 bases). V shed 4 bases and J shed 3 bases, with 12 bases lying between them. This CDR3 comprises 13 residues. The germline V gene encodes CDR1 SQVTM and CDR2 ANQGSEA. CDR3 DNA sequence: TGCAGCGTTGCAGGGGTAAGAGACTATGGCTACACCTTC. Encoded protein: CSVAGVRDYGYTF. Looking up the rest from reference TRBV29-1 and TRBJ1-2 gives the full variable domain: SAVISQKPSRDICQRGTSLTIQCQVDSQVTMMFWYRQQPGQSLTLIATANQGSEATYESGFVIDKFPISRPNLTFSTLTVSNMSPEDSSIYLCSVAGVRDYGYTFGSGTRLTVV.

This chain connects TRBV5-6 to TRBJ2-5, with 10 bases matching TRBD2. CDR1 is SGHDT, CDR2 YYEEEE, per germline. The CDR3 has 16 amino acids. V was pared by 1 base and J by 5 bases, with 8 bases of the junction left unmatched. The DNA for the CDR3 is TGTGCCAGCAGCTTGAGCGGGGGGGCGGTCCGGGAGACCCAGTACTTC. Protein product: CASSLSGGAVRETQYF.

The genes are TRBV7-3 and TRBJ2-2; maybe TRBD2 (5 bases). CDR1 is SGHTA and CDR2 is FQGTGA in the germline V gene. Between the trimmed V and J ends, which lost 4 bases and 1 base, there was a span of 10 bases. This CDR3 is 15 amino acids long. The CDR3 sequence: CASSSVAGNTGELFF. The DNA for the CDR3 is TGTGCCAGCAGCTCCGTCGCGGGGAACACCGGGGAGCTGTTTTTT.

This chain uses TRBV27 with TRBJ1-2; 10 bases are a match to TRBD1. The germline V gene encodes CDR1 MNHEY and CDR2 SMNVEV (reference sequence). V shed 9 bases and J 11 bases; nucleotides not matched to a gene: 9. The CDR3 consists of 12 residues. In DNA form, the CDR3 reads TGTGCCAGTCGGACAGGGGGTGCTTGGTACACCTTC. Its translation: CASRTGGAWYTF.

This clone showed up just a few times. The V gene is TRBV5-1, the J gene TRBJ1-2; unclear D gene. The CDR3 extends over 12 amino acids. V gave up 5 bases and J gave up 3 bases, with 8 bases separating them. Per the germline V gene, CDR1 is SGHRS and CDR2 is YFSETQ. As DNA, the CDR3 is TGCGCCAGCAGGGCAGGCGACTATGGCTACACCTTC. Translation gives CASRAGDYGYTF.

In nucleotides, the CDR3 is TGTGCCAGCAGTCTCAGCGGGTCCGACCACTCTGGAAACACCATATATTTT. The encoded protein is CASSLSGSDHSGNTIYF. The V and J genes are TRBV27 and TRBJ1-3; D is uncertain. Germline lookup yields CDR1 MNHEY and CDR2 SMNVEV (reference sequence). The CDR3 length is 17 residues. The V end lost 5 bases, the J end lost 0 bases, and 17 bases lay between the germline ends.

V is TRBV28 and J is TRBJ2-1, with D hard to call. Germline values: CDR1 MDHEN, CDR2 SYDVKM. The CDR3 is 11 residues long. V was cut by 3 bases and J by 9 bases, with 6 bases left in between. CDR3 coding DNA: TGTGCCAGCAGTTTCGCGATTGAGCAGTTCTTC. This encodes CASSFAIEQFF.

This chain uses TRBV12-2 with TRBJ1-4. TRBV12-2 is tagged as a pseudogene. CDR3 length equals 16 residues. The CDR3 region is CASRLGPGLVSEKLFF. CDR3 nucleotide sequence: TGTGCAAGTCGCTTAGGACCGGGACTCGTCTCTGAAAAACTGTTTTTT.

The V and J genes are TRBV28 and TRBJ1-5; 7 bases align to TRBD1. Germline CDR1 reads MDHEN; CDR2 reads SYDVKM. The CDR3 is 15 amino acids. Germline trimming cut 2 bases from V and 4 bases from J; bases unmatched to any gene: 5. The CDR3 protein is CASSLLGQQNQPQHF. The DNA of the CDR3 is TGTGCCAGCAGTTTACTGGGACAGCAAAATCAGCCCCAGCATTTT.

V and J are TRBV5-6 and TRBJ2-2; the D is unclear. Germline CDR1 SGHDT, CDR2 YYEEEE. The CDR3 sequence is 16 residues long. Trimming removed 4 bases from V and 0 bases from J, with 13 bases in between. In DNA, the CDR3 is TGTGCCAGCAGCGAACTTGCGAGCGCGAACACCGGGGAGCTGTTTTTT. Protein sequence: CASSELASANTGELFF.

This clone was detected only a few times. The gene calls are TRBV4-1 and TRBJ2-2; 12 nucleotides match TRBD2. The CDR3 is 18 residues long. Germline V gives CDR1 MGHRA, CDR2 YSYEKL. Trimming removed 1 base from V and 4 bases from J; junction bases left unmatched: 7. In DNA, the CDR3 is TGCGCCAGCAGCCAAGTGCTAGCGGGGGGGCCGGGCACCGGGGAGCTGTTTTTT. Encoded protein: CASSQVLAGGPGTGELFF.